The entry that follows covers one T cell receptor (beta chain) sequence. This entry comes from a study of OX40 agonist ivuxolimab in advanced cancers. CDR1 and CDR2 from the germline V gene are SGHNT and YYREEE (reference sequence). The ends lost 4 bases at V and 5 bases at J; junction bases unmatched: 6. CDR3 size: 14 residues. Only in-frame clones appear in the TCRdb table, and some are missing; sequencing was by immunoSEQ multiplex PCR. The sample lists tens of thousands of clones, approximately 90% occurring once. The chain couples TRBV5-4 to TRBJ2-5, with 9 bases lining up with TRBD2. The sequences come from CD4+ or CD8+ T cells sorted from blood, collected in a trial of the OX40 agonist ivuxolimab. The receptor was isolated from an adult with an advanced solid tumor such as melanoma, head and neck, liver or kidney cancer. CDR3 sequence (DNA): TGTGCCAGCAGCGTAGGACTAGCGTGGGAGACCCAGTACTTC. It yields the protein CASSVGLAWETQYF.